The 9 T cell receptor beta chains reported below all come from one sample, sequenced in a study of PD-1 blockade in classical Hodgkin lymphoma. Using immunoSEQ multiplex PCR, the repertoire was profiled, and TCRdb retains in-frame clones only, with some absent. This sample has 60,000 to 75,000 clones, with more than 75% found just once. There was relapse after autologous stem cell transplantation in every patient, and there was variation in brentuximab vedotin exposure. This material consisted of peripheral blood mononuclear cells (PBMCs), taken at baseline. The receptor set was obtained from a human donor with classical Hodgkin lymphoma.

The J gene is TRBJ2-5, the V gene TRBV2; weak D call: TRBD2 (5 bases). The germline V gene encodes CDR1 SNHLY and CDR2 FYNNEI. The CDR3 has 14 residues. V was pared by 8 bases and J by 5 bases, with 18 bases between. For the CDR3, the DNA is TGTGCCAGCCCCGGGGTAGGACTGGGGGAGACCCAGTACTTC. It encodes CASPGVGLGETQYF. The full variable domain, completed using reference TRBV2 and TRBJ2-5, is EPEVTQTPSHQVTQMGQEVILRCVPISNHLYFYWYRQILGQKVEFLVSFYNNEISEKSEIFDDQFSVERPDGSNFTLKIRSTKLEDSAMYFCASPGVGLGETQYFGPGTRLLVL.

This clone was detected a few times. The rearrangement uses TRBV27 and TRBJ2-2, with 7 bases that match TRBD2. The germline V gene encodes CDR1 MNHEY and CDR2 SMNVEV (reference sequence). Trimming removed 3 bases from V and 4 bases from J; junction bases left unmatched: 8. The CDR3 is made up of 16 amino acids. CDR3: CASSFPGGSGTGELFF. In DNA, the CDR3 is TGTGCCAGCAGTTTTCCGGGCGGGAGCGGCACCGGGGAGCTGTTTTTT.

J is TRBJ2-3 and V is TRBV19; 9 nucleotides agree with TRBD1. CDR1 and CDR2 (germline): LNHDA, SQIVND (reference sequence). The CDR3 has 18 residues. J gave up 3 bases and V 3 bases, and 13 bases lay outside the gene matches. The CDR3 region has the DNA TGTGCCAGTAGTATTTGGCCCGGTTCGACAGGGGGGACAGATACGCAGTATTTT. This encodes CASSIWPGSTGGTDTQYF.

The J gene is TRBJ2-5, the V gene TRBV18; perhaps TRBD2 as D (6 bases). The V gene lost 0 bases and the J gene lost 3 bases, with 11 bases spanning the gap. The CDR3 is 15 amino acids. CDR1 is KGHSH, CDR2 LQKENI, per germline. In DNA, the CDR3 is TGTGCCAGCTCACCACCCCGGGACTTCGAAGAGACCCAGTACTTC. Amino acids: CASSPPRDFEETQYF.

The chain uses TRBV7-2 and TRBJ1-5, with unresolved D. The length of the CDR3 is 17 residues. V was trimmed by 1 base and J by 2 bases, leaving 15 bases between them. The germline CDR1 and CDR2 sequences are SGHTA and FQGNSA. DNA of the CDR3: TGTGCCAGCAGCTTAGGTTTTCAAGGGTTTGGCAATCAGCCCCAGCATTTT. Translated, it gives CASSLGFQGFGNQPQHF.

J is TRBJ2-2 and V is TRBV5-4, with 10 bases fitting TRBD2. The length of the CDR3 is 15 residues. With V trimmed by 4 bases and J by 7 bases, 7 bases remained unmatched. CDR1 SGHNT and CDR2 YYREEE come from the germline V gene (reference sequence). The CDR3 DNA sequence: TGTGCCAGCAGCCCAAGCGGGAGGGCCCACGGGGAGCTGTTTTTT. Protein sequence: CASSPSGRAHGELFF. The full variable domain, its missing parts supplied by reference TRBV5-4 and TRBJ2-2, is ETGVTQSPTHLIKTRGQQVTLRCSSQSGHNTVSWYQQALGQGPQFIFQYYREEENGRGNFPPRFSGLQFPNYSSELNVNALELDDSALYLCASSPSGRAHGELFFGEGSRLTVL.

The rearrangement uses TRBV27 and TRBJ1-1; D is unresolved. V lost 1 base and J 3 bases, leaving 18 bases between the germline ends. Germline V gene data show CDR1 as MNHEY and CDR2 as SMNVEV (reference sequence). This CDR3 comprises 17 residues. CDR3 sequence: CASSLLGPIASDTEAFF. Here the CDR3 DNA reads TGTGCCAGCAGTTTATTAGGCCCCATAGCGAGTGACACTGAAGCTTTCTTT.

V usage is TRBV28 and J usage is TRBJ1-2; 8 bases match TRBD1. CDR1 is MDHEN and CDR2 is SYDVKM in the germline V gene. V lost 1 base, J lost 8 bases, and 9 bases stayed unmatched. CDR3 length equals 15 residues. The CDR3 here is CASSLSRQGWSGYTF. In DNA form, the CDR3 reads TGTGCCAGCAGTTTATCACGACAGGGGTGGTCGGGCTACACCTTC.

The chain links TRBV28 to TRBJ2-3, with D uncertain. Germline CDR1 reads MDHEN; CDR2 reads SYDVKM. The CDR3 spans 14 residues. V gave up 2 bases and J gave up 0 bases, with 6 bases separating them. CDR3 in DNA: TGTGCCAGCAGTTTAAGCCAGAGCACAGATACGCAGTATTTT. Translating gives CASSLSQSTDTQYF.